These 14 T cell receptor beta chains originate from one sample sequenced in a study of cytomegalovirus exposure and HLA in healthy donors. It was with 60 Vbeta and 13 Jbeta primers that the PCR ran. The repertoire was sequenced with immunoSEQ multiplex PCR; TCRdb's copy has only in-frame clones and lacks some. The table shows approximately 210,000 clones, with roughly 79% occurring only once. The sample consisted of PBMCs. The receptors come from a male donor in good health and CMV-seronegative.

This clone was observed once. This chain links TRBV4-2 with TRBJ2-2; 10 bases are shared with TRBD2. Germline CDR1 LGHNA, CDR2 YNFKEQ. CDR3 length: 16 residues. The V segment lost 2 bases and the J segment 5 bases; nucleotides outside the gene matches: 5. CDR3 protein: CASSQSSSGRTGELFF. The CDR3 nucleotides are TGTGCCAGCAGCCAAAGTTCTAGCGGGAGAACCGGGGAGCTGTTTTTT.

This clone is a singleton in its sample. V and J are TRBV19 and TRBJ1-1, with unresolved D. Germline V gene data show CDR1 as LNHDA and CDR2 as SQIVND (reference sequence). The V end was cut by 4 bases, the J end by 1 base, with 10 bases between. The CDR3 is 14 amino acids. CDR3 in DNA: TGTGCCAGTAGTACCCCCGGGGAGAACACTGAAGCTTTCTTT. Translation gives CASSTPGENTEAFF.

The chain couples TRBV4-2 to TRBJ2-4; TRBD1 aligns across 10 bases. The germline CDR1 and CDR2 sequences are LGHNA and YNFKEQ. This CDR3 is 15 amino acids long. V shed 5 bases and J 3 bases; nucleotides not matched to a gene: 4. CDR3 in amino acids: CASSSRDRGKNIQYF. The CDR3 nucleotides read TGTGCCAGCAGCTCCCGGGACAGGGGCAAAAACATTCAGTACTTC.

This rearrangement joins TRBV19 to TRBJ2-1; D is ambiguous. V lost 1 base and J 0 bases, leaving 4 bases between the germline ends. The CDR3 spans 14 residues. Germline V gene data show CDR1 as LNHDA and CDR2 as SQIVND (reference sequence). The CDR3 is CASSIGDSYNEQFF. DNA of the CDR3: TGTGCCAGTAGTATAGGAGACTCCTACAATGAGCAGTTCTTC.

This clone was observed a few times. The V gene is TRBV6-5, the J gene TRBJ1-1, with 7 bases identical to TRBD1. Germline V gene data show CDR1 as MNHEY and CDR2 as SVGAGI. V shed 0 bases, J shed 7 bases, and the junction held 11 bases outside the gene matches. This CDR3 comprises 16 residues. The CDR3 loop reads CASSYSIGQALFEAFF. The CDR3 nucleotides are TGTGCCAGCAGTTACTCGATTGGACAGGCCCTCTTTGAAGCTTTCTTT.

The chain links TRBV29-1 to TRBJ2-5, with 10 nucleotides matching TRBD1. The end of the DNA aligns better with TRBJ2-7, so the J call may be wrong. This CDR3 has 14 amino acids. From germline, CDR1 is SQVTM and CDR2 ANQGSEA. The CDR3 loop reads CSVAWGQGIYEQYF. CDR3 coding DNA: TGCAGCGTTGCATGGGGACAGGGGATCTACGAGCAGTACTTC.

The V call is TRBV28, the J call TRBJ2-3; TRBD1 matches at 8 bases. Per germline, CDR1 MDHEN and CDR2 SYDVKM. The CDR3 has 16 residues. The V and J ends lost 5 bases and 1 base, in that order; junction bases with no gene match: 8. CDR3 residues: CASSRLRGRGTDTQYF. CDR3 in DNA: TGTGCCAGCAGTCGCCTCAGGGGGCGCGGCACAGATACGCAGTATTTT.

The chain carries TRBV28 and TRBJ1-1, with D tentatively TRBD1 (5 bases). The CDR3 spans 12 residues. Trimming removed 5 bases at V and 4 bases at J, with 8 bases between. Germline V CDR1 and CDR2: MDHEN, SYDVKM. CDR3 loop: CASSRGVTEAFF. Here the CDR3 DNA reads TGTGCCAGCAGTCGGGGGGTCACTGAAGCTTTCTTT.

This rearrangement joins TRBV7-3 to TRBJ2-3, with a tentative D call TRBD2 (5 bases). The CDR3 is made up of 15 amino acids. Between the trimmed V and J ends, which lost 5 bases and 3 bases, there was a span of 15 bases. Germline assignment: CDR1 SGHTA and CDR2 FQGTGA. CDR3 DNA: TGTGCCAGCAGCCTAGGCCGGAGACTAACAGATACGCAGTATTTT. Protein sequence: CASSLGRRLTDTQYF.

V usage is TRBV7-2 and J usage is TRBJ2-7; TRBD2 agrees at 8 bases. The germline CDR1 and CDR2 sequences are SGHTA and FQGNSA. V lost 3 bases to trimming and J lost 2 bases; unmatched junction nucleotides: 6. This CDR3 region has 15 residues. The CDR3 protein is CASSFMTSATYEQYF. CDR3 nucleotides: TGTGCCAGCAGCTTCATGACTAGCGCAACCTACGAGCAGTACTTC.

J is TRBJ1-1 and V is TRBV7-9; D gene ambiguous. Trimming removed 1 base from V and 3 bases from J, with 12 bases in between. This CDR3 region has 15 residues. Germline assignment: CDR1 SEHNR and CDR2 FQNEAQ (reference sequence). CDR3 in amino acids: CASSLDYGSHTEAFF. The CDR3 DNA sequence: TGTGCCAGCAGCTTAGATTATGGGAGTCACACTGAAGCTTTCTTT.

This CDR3 is CASVRGESNEKLFF. The DNA for the CDR3 is TGTGCCAGCGTCCGGGGGGAGTCTAATGAAAAACTGTTTTTT. The J gene is TRBJ1-4, the V gene TRBV6-6; TRBD1 is a possible D gene (5 bases). The CDR3 has 14 amino acids. Germline assignment: CDR1 MNHNY and CDR2 SVGAGI (reference sequence). Trimming took off 8 bases at V and 3 bases at J, with 13 bases between the two ends.

The chain carries TRBV29-1 and TRBJ2-1; TRBD2 matches at 8 bases. Germline CDR1 and CDR2: SQVTM and ANQGSEA. With 4 bases clipped from V and 0 bases from J, the junction kept 8 bases outside the gene matches. The CDR3 is 16 amino acids. The CDR3: CSVGLAGSSSYNEQFF. The CDR3 nucleotides are TGCAGCGTTGGGTTAGCGGGGTCAAGCTCCTACAATGAGCAGTTCTTC.

The J gene is TRBJ1-1, the V gene TRBV15, with 7 bases aligning to TRBD1. Germline V CDR1 and CDR2: LNHNV, YYDKDF (reference sequence). Trimming removed 7 bases from V and 5 bases from J; junction bases left unmatched: 13. CDR3 size: 15 residues. The CDR3 coding sequence is TGTGCCACCACCCTAGTCTCAGGGGGGAGGACTGAAGCTTTCTTT. Translated: CATTLVSGGRTEAFF.